The next 14 T cell receptor beta chains were all read from a single sample in a study of control samples from healthy donors and cancer patients. The protocol was immunoSEQ multiplex PCR, while the TCRdb copy is restricted to in-frame clones and leaves out a portion. Here the sample spans around 30,000 clones, about 93% being singletons. The sample comprised PBMCs. The receptors shown here come from a man in his forties with colorectal cancer.

This chain uses TRBV19 with TRBJ1-2; a possible D gene is TRBD1 (5 bases). The V end lost 5 bases, the J end lost 5 bases, and 18 bases lay between the germline ends. The CDR3 is 15 residues long. Germline V lookup: CDR1 LNHDA, CDR2 SQIVND (reference sequence). DNA for the CDR3: TGTGCCAGTAGTTCTAGACAGCCGGGCCGATATGGCTACACCTTC. Amino acids: CASSSRQPGRYGYTF.

The chain is built from TRBV29-1 and TRBJ1-2, with D uncertain. There are 10 residues in the CDR3. Trimming removed 7 bases at V and 7 bases at J, with 10 bases between. Germline CDR1 SQVTM, CDR2 ANQGSEA. CDR3: CSGLGPGYTF. CDR3 in DNA: TGCAGCGGTCTCGGACCTGGCTACACCTTC.

The gene calls are TRBV19 and TRBJ1-1, with D unresolved. Trimming removed 7 bases from V and 3 bases from J, with 12 bases in between. CDR3 size: 13 residues. Per the germline V gene, CDR1 is LNHDA and CDR2 is SQIVND (reference sequence). CDR3 bases: TGTGCCAGTAAAAGCCAAGAGTACACTGAAGCTTTCTTT. Its protein product is CASKSQEYTEAFF.

This clone has just one count. This chain links TRBV7-6 with TRBJ1-6, with 12 bases matching TRBD1. CDR3 length: 20 amino acids. V shed 5 bases, J shed 0 bases, and the junction held 11 bases outside the gene matches. The germline V gene has CDR1 SGHVS and CDR2 FNYEAQ. The CDR3: CASSTSPGTGGASYNSPLHF. The CDR3 nucleotides read TGTGCCAGCAGCACCAGTCCCGGGACAGGGGGCGCCTCCTATAATTCACCCCTCCACTTT.

This clone is a singleton in its sample. The chain uses TRBV29-1 and TRBJ2-2; 9 bases map to TRBD1. Germline V lookup: CDR1 SQVTM, CDR2 ANQGSEA. The ends lost 6 bases at V and 6 bases at J; junction bases unmatched: 11. The CDR3 has 15 residues. For the CDR3, the DNA is TGCAGCGTCATTCCGACAGGGGGGAATGCCGGGGAGCTGTTTTTT. Protein sequence: CSVIPTGGNAGELFF.

The V gene is TRBV4-2, the J gene TRBJ2-5; 12 bases match TRBD2. This CDR3 region has 18 residues. Germline CDR1 is LGHNA and CDR2 is YNFKEQ. Trimming took 0 bases from V and 4 from J; bases not matched to a gene: 9. This CDR3 reads CASSQELAGGRAVETQYF. CDR3 nucleotides: TGTGCCAGCAGCCAAGAACTAGCGGGGGGCCGTGCGGTAGAGACCCAGTACTTC.

The genes are TRBV19 and TRBJ1-1, with TRBD1 as a possible D gene (5 bases). Germline CDR1 is LNHDA and CDR2 is SQIVND (reference sequence). Trimming cost V 2 bases and J 1 base, with 11 bases left between them. The CDR3 contains 15 residues. The DNA for the CDR3 is TGTGCCAGTAGTATACCACAGGCAAGGAACACTGAAGCTTTCTTT. This sequence encodes CASSIPQARNTEAFF.

The rearrangement links TRBV19 to TRBJ1-6, with TRBD1 identical over 7 bases. CDR3 length: 16 residues. The germline gives CDR1 LNHDA, CDR2 SQIVND (reference sequence). V lost 2 bases and J lost 5; bases outside the gene matches: 6. The DNA for the CDR3 is TGTGCCAGTAGTATAAGCCCGGGACAGCATAATTCACCCCTCCACTTT. It yields the protein CASSISPGQHNSPLHF. The whole variable domain, remainder taken from reference TRBV19 and TRBJ1-6, is DGGITQSPKYLFRKEGQNVTLSCEQNLNHDAMYWYRQDPGQGLRLIYYSQIVNDFQKGDIAEGYSVSREKKESFPLTVTSAQKNPTAFYLCASSISPGQHNSPLHFGNGTRLTVT.

The V gene is TRBV3-1 (or the pseudogene TRBV3-2), the J gene TRBJ1-1; D may be TRBD1 (5 bases). This CDR3 has 18 residues. Germline lookup yields CDR1 LGHDT and CDR2 YNNKEL (reference sequence). V was cut by 0 bases and J by 0 bases, with 17 bases left in between. DNA of the CDR3: TGTGCCAGCAGCCAAGAAAGGGGCAGGGACCTCATGAACACTGAAGCTTTCTTT. This sequence encodes CASSQERGRDLMNTEAFF.

The chain employs TRBV19 and TRBJ1-5, with TRBD1 matching over 7 bases. Trimming removed 3 bases from V and 3 bases from J; junction bases left unmatched: 5. In germline, CDR1 is LNHDA, CDR2 SQIVND (reference sequence). The CDR3 runs to 15 residues. This CDR3 is CASSMGDRINQPQHF. DNA for the CDR3: TGTGCCAGTAGTATGGGGGACAGAATCAATCAGCCCCAGCATTTT.

V and J are TRBV24-1 and TRBJ2-3; D unclear. In germline, CDR1 is KGHDR, CDR2 SFDVKD. There are 16 residues in the CDR3. Trimming pared 0 bases from V and 0 bases from J, leaving 9 bases between. The CDR3 DNA sequence: TGTGCCACCAGTGATTTGGTGAATCCTAGCACAGATACGCAGTATTTT. It is translated as CATSDLVNPSTDTQYF.

The CDR3 loop is CASSLGLAGPETQYF. CDR3 bases: TGTGCCAGCAGCTTAGGACTAGCGGGTCCGGAGACCCAGTACTTC. This rearrangement joins TRBV7-9 to TRBJ2-5, with 10 bases that match TRBD2. J gave up 5 bases and V 1 base, and 4 bases lay outside the gene matches. Per the germline V gene, CDR1 is SEHNR and CDR2 is FQNEAQ (reference sequence). This CDR3 has 15 residues.

The rearrangement joins TRBV27 to TRBJ1-6, with TRBD1 matching over 9 bases. V shed 6 bases, J shed 10 bases, and the junction held 4 bases outside the gene matches. CDR3 size: 13 residues. Germline V gives CDR1 MNHEY, CDR2 SMNVEV (reference sequence). The CDR3 spells CASRDRGGSPLHF. In DNA, the CDR3 is TGTGCCAGCAGGGACAGGGGTGGATCACCCCTCCACTTT.

J is TRBJ2-3 and V is TRBV3-1 (or the pseudogene TRBV3-2); 7 positions agree with TRBD2. Germline V CDR1 and CDR2: LGHDT, YNNKEL (reference sequence). The V and J ends lost 6 bases and 5 bases, in that order; junction bases with no gene match: 11. The CDR3 has 15 residues. The CDR3 loop is CASSRSGGGVDTQYF. The CDR3 DNA reads as TGTGCCAGCAGTCGGTCCGGGGGAGGGGTAGATACGCAGTATTTT.